The clone carrying this TCR beta chain was counted at least ten times. What it binds is not known. According to the study, TCR beta libraries were built with iRepertoire HTBI primers and CDR3-region Arm-PCR. TCRdb re-called the multiplex PCR reads through MiXCR, storing one row per CDR3 protein. The table has roughly 410,000 distinct CDR3 sequences, around 16% seen once; the top ten hold approximately 8%. The source of the sample is a study of regulatory T cells in long-lasting Graves disease. Study-wide results and limits: Blood alone, not thyroid tissue, was studied. Newly diagnosed patients had higher TCR diversity than persistent Graves' patients did.

Time point indicated: newly diagnosed GD, antithyroid drugs for less than 3 months. RNA from PBMCs was the source of the TCR library. This CDR3 comprises 11 residues. V dropped 2 bases and J dropped 8 bases, with 6 bases sitting between them. CDR1 and CDR2 (germline): SNHLY, FYNNEI. This same sample was also taken into another study, of T cells in Graves' hyperthyroidism and ophthalmopathy.

This receptor was taken from a woman aged 40 to 50 with Graves disease. The V call is TRBV2, the J call TRBJ1-2, with D unclear. The sequencing here drew on peripheral blood mononuclear cells (PBMCs), taken at new diagnosis, from a patient treated with antithyroid drugs. The CDR3 spells CASSEMVGYTF. As DNA, the CDR3 is TGTGCCAGCAGTGAAATGGTCGGCTACACCTTC.